This T cell receptor (beta chain) was obtained from a study of blood T cell repertoires in COVID-19. Researchers sorted participants into cohorts using their self-reported clinical history. The data were produced by immunoSEQ multiplex PCR, yet TCRdb's version contains in-frame clones alone and is incomplete. This table holds nearly 300,000 clones, roughly 90% found once. Germline trimming cut 6 bases from V and 2 bases from J; bases unmatched to any gene: 4. Germline V gene sequence: CDR1 PRHDT, CDR2 FYEKMQ (reference sequence). The CDR3 is made up of 16 amino acids. Source material: PBMCs or T cells enriched from blood (not recorded which). This receptor was taken from a woman between 45 and 60 years old who had been exposed to COVID-19. This rearrangement joins TRBV13 to TRBJ2-5, with TRBD2 matching over 15 bases. For the CDR3, the DNA is TGTGCCAGCAGACGCGGGACTAGCGGGGGGCAAGAGACCCAGTACTTC. This gives the protein CASRRGTSGGQETQYF.